The 22 T cell receptor beta chains given below trace back to one sample, sequenced in a study of blood T cell repertoires in COVID-19. Repertoires were generated with immunoSEQ multiplex PCR, while TCRdb's copy carries only in-frame clones and drops some. The sample lists about 62,000 clones, roughly 89% occurring once. The sample taken for sequencing was peripheral blood. These receptors all come from a woman aged 80 or over with acute or convalescent COVID-19.

The V call is TRBV3-1 (or the pseudogene TRBV3-2), the J call TRBJ2-5; D is possibly TRBD1 (6 bases). CDR1 is LGHDT, CDR2 YNNKEL, per germline (reference sequence). Trimming took 1 base from V and 7 from J, leaving 13 bases between them. The CDR3 runs to 14 residues. Written as DNA, the CDR3 is TGTGCCAGCAGCCAAGGGAACAGGGTGGCGACCCAGTACTTC. This sequence encodes CASSQGNRVATQYF.

This chain uses TRBV19 with TRBJ1-5, with TRBD1 as a possible D gene (6 bases). In germline, CDR1 is LNHDA, CDR2 SQIVND (reference sequence). This CDR3 is 15 amino acids long. The V end was cut by 6 bases, the J end by 3 bases, with 15 bases between. CDR3 coding DNA: TGTGCCAGTAGCTCCCGGGACACATACAATCAGCCCCAGCATTTT. Its protein is CASSSRDTYNQPQHF. The whole variable domain, filled in from reference TRBV19 and TRBJ1-5, reads DGGITQSPKYLFRKEGQNVTLSCEQNLNHDAMYWYRQDPGQGLRLIYYSQIVNDFQKGDIAEGYSVSREKKESFPLTVTSAQKNPTAFYLCASSSRDTYNQPQHFGDGTRLSIL.

This clone was observed a handful of times. The chain combines TRBV10-3 with TRBJ1-6; D is uncertain. The germline CDR1 and CDR2 sequences are ENHRY and SYGVKD. CDR3 length: 14 amino acids. Trimming took 7 bases from V and 10 from J, leaving 17 bases between them. The CDR3 bases are TGTGCCATCACCATTGATCCCGGTTCGTCACCCCTCCACTTT. It is translated as CAITIDPGSSPLHF.

The V gene is TRBV10-1, the J gene TRBJ2-7; tentative D call: TRBD1 (6 bases). The CDR3 contains 13 residues. V shed 3 bases and J shed 3 bases, with 9 bases lying between them. Looked up from germline, CDR1 is WNHNN and CDR2 is SYGVQD (reference sequence). The CDR3: CASSDGQSYEQYF. CDR3 nucleotides: TGCGCCAGCAGTGACGGACAGAGCTACGAGCAGTACTTC.

V and J are TRBV3-1 (or the pseudogene TRBV3-2) and TRBJ2-7; D is possibly TRBD2 (7 bases). Trimming stripped 4 bases from V and 4 bases from J, with 23 bases between. CDR1 LGHDT and CDR2 YNNKEL come from the germline V gene (reference sequence). The CDR3 consists of 17 residues. The CDR3 DNA is TGTGCCAGCAGCCGTACCCCTCGGGGAGGGGGAGGTTACGAGCAGTACTTC. Translation gives CASSRTPRGGGGYEQYF.

This clone was detected only once. The gene calls are TRBV5-1 and TRBJ2-5, with 9 positions matching TRBD2. The germline V gene encodes CDR1 SGHRS and CDR2 YFSETQ. Losses at the gene ends were 6 bases for V and 3 bases for J; bases not matched to a gene: 9. The CDR3 has 15 residues. The CDR3 bases are TGCGCCAGCAAGACAAGCGGGAGGCCAGAAGAGACCCAGTACTTC. Protein sequence: CASKTSGRPEETQYF. Filled out from reference TRBV5-1 and TRBJ2-5, the complete variable domain reads KAGVTQTPRYLIKTRGQQVTLSCSPISGHRSVSWYQQTPGQGLQFLFEYFSETQRNKGNFPGRFSGRQFSNSRSEMNVSTLELGDSALYLCASKTSGRPEETQYFGPGTRLLVL.

The chain has TRBV5-1 and TRBJ2-4; D not certain. V was shortened by 1 base and J by 0 bases, with 14 bases between the two germline ends. CDR1 is SGHRS, CDR2 YFSETQ, per germline. The CDR3 extends over 17 amino acids. The CDR3 here is CASSLTPGYVAKNIQYF. The DNA of the CDR3 is TGCGCCAGCAGCTTGACCCCAGGCTATGTAGCCAAAAACATTCAGTACTTC.

This clone is a singleton in its sample. Other DNA variants within this sample encode the same CDR3. The chain employs TRBV7-2 and TRBJ1-2, with 10 bases aligning to TRBD1. The CDR3 sequence is 14 residues long. Germline values: CDR1 SGHTA, CDR2 FQGNSA. Unmatched junction bases numbered 0, after V lost 3 bases and J lost 2 bases. CDR3 in amino acids: CASSLGQGNYGYTF. The CDR3 bases are TGTGCCAGCAGCTTGGGACAGGGGAACTATGGCTACACCTTC.

The rearrangement uses TRBV3-1 (or the pseudogene TRBV3-2) and TRBJ1-4, with D tentatively TRBD1 (6 bases). CDR3 length: 13 amino acids. V lost 6 bases to trimming and J lost 6 bases, with 11 bases between them. Germline V gene lookup returns CDR1 LGHDT and CDR2 YNNKEL (reference sequence). This chain's CDR3 is CASSRGADEKLFF. The CDR3, as DNA: TGTGCCAGCAGTCGGGGGGCCGATGAAAAACTGTTTTTT.

The chain employs TRBV19 and TRBJ2-7, with 7 bases that match TRBD2. The CDR3 covers 16 residues. Per the germline V gene, CDR1 is LNHDA and CDR2 is SQIVND (reference sequence). The V gene end was trimmed by 4 bases and the J gene end by 2 bases; junction bases not matched to a gene: 11. The CDR3 region has the DNA TGTGCCAGTAGTAGGGGAGGGACTCCCGGAGCCTACGAGCAGTACTTC. This gives the protein CASSRGGTPGAYEQYF.

This chain links TRBV11-2 with TRBJ1-3; D call uncertain. The V and J ends lost 1 base and 4 bases respectively, with 11 bases between them. The CDR3 consists of 15 residues. The germline CDR1 and CDR2 sequences are SGHAT and FQNNGV. CDR3 nucleotides: TGTGCCAGCAGCTTAGTCGCAGAGGGAGGAAACACCATATATTTT. Its protein is CASSLVAEGGNTIYF.

The V gene is TRBV7-9, the J gene TRBJ1-4; D may be TRBD1 (5 bases). In germline, CDR1 is SEHNR, CDR2 FQNEAQ (reference sequence). Between the trimmed V and J ends, which lost 8 bases and 6 bases, there was a span of 16 bases. The CDR3 has 14 residues. CDR3 sequence reads: CASGKIDSYEKLFF. CDR3 sequence (DNA): TGTGCCAGCGGAAAGATCGACAGCTATGAAAAACTGTTTTTT.

The rearrangement joins TRBV15 to TRBJ2-2; D ambiguous. The CDR3 has 16 residues. Germline CDR1 is LNHNV and CDR2 is YYDKDF (reference sequence). V shed 3 bases and J shed 4 bases, with 15 bases lying between them. DNA for the CDR3: TGTGCCACCAGCAGTAATCTGAACCCGGGCACCGGGGAGCTGTTTTTT. Amino acids: CATSSNLNPGTGELFF.

The chain links TRBV12-3 or TRBV12-4 to TRBJ2-2; D ambiguous. The CDR3 has 12 residues. V lost 6 bases to trimming and J lost 8 bases, with 10 bases between them. The CDR3 bases are TGTGCCAGCAGCCTACCCGTGGGGGAGCTGTTTTTT. Encoded protein: CASSLPVGELFF.

V and J are TRBV5-4 and TRBJ2-4, with TRBD1 matching over 8 bases. Germline V lookup: CDR1 SGHNT, CDR2 YYREEE (reference sequence). This CDR3 region has 17 residues. J lost 1 base, V lost 4 bases, and 10 bases had no gene match. CDR3 in amino acids: CASSRTGIGSAKNIQYF. In DNA form, the CDR3 reads TGTGCCAGCAGCAGGACAGGGATTGGGTCGGCCAAAAACATTCAGTACTTC.

The V gene is TRBV10-2, the J gene TRBJ2-1; 8 bases line up with TRBD2. Germline V lookup: CDR1 WSHSY, CDR2 SAAADI. The CDR3 has 15 amino acids. The V and J ends lost 7 bases and 6 bases, in that order; junction bases with no gene match: 11. The CDR3 bases are TGCGCCAGCAATTTTCCGGGACTAGTCTTCAATGAGCAGTTCTTC. This codes for CASNFPGLVFNEQFF.

This chain joins TRBV28 and TRBJ1-1, with D maybe TRBD1 (5 bases). V was pared by 5 bases and J by 5 bases, with 9 bases between. There are 12 residues in the CDR3. Germline V gene lookup returns CDR1 MDHEN and CDR2 SYDVKM. The chain's CDR3 is CASSLGTTEAFF. CDR3 coding DNA: TGTGCCAGCAGTCTAGGGACTACTGAAGCTTTCTTT.

This chain joins TRBV4-1 and TRBJ2-7, with TRBD1 as a possible D gene (5 bases). This CDR3 contains 15 residues. Trimming removed 2 bases from V and 6 bases from J, with 17 bases in between. Germline V gene lookup returns CDR1 MGHRA and CDR2 YSYEKL. CDR3: CASSQTFRTGAEQYF. The CDR3 DNA is TGCGCCAGCAGCCAAACCTTCCGTACAGGAGCCGAGCAGTACTTC.

The chain has TRBV5-1 and TRBJ2-1, with 7 positions matching TRBD1. Germline trimming cut 4 bases from V and 10 bases from J; bases unmatched to any gene: 8. The CDR3 extends over 13 amino acids. Germline V gene lookup returns CDR1 SGHRS and CDR2 YFSETQ. CDR3 in amino acids: CASSRLGTAEQFF. Written as DNA, the CDR3 is TGCGCCAGCAGCCGATTGGGGACAGCCGAGCAGTTCTTC.

V usage is TRBV6-2 or TRBV6-3 and J usage is TRBJ2-1; 7 bases fit TRBD2. The germline gives CDR1 MNHEY, CDR2 SVGEGT. The CDR3 runs to 16 residues. V lost 4 bases and J lost 3; bases outside the gene matches: 9. DNA for the CDR3: TGTGCCAGCAGTTGGTCGCCTGGCGGGAGCTACAATGAGCAGTTCTTC. Its protein product is CASSWSPGGSYNEQFF.

The table lists this clone with a count of one. V and J are TRBV5-4 and TRBJ2-6; the D is unclear. V was pared by 0 bases and J by 0 bases, with 7 bases between. CDR3 length equals 16 residues. The V gene's germline CDR1 is SGHNT and CDR2 YYREEE (reference sequence). CDR3 in DNA: TGTGCCAGCAGCTTGGGACATCTCTCTGGGGCCAACGTCCTGACTTTC. It translates to CASSLGHLSGANVLTF.

The chain is built from TRBV3-1 (or the pseudogene TRBV3-2) and TRBJ1-1, with D maybe TRBD1 (5 bases). Between the trimmed V and J ends, which lost 0 bases and 4 bases, there was a span of 9 bases. The CDR3 is made up of 14 amino acids. CDR1 and CDR2 from the germline V gene are LGHDT and YNNKEL (reference sequence). The CDR3 coding sequence is TGTGCCAGCAGCCAAGAAGTCAGGGTCACTGAAGCTTTCTTT. Residues: CASSQEVRVTEAFF.